The 3 T cell receptor beta chains presented below share a single source sample, sequenced in a study of cytomegalovirus exposure and HLA in healthy donors. Generated by immunoSEQ multiplex PCR, the TCRdb table keeps only in-frame clones and is missing some. The repertoire holds fewer than 80,000 clones, with around 96% as singletons. What was sequenced was PBMCs. Source of these receptors: a woman in her late teens or twenties in good health and CMV-seropositive.

The chain is built from TRBV6-1 and TRBJ2-5; 11 bases are a match to TRBD2. CDR1 MNHNS and CDR2 SASEGT come from the germline V gene. The ends lost 4 bases at V and 5 bases at J; junction bases unmatched: 15. This CDR3 has 18 residues. This CDR3 is CASSATGTSGPGGETQYF. In DNA, the CDR3 is TGTGCCAGCAGTGCGACCGGGACTAGCGGTCCTGGGGGCGAGACCCAGTACTTC.

The V and J genes are TRBV2 and TRBJ2-1; the match to TRBD2 covers 9 bases. The germline V gene encodes CDR1 SNHLY and CDR2 FYNNEI. V shed 7 bases, J shed 7 bases, and the junction held 11 bases outside the gene matches. The length of the CDR3 is 15 residues. CDR3 protein: CASTLGLAGQNEQFF. The CDR3 nucleotides are TGTGCCAGCACCCTGGGGCTAGCGGGACAGAATGAGCAGTTCTTC.

The V gene is TRBV9, the J gene TRBJ2-5; a weak D match, TRBD1 (6 bases). The CDR3 length is 14 residues. Germline assignment: CDR1 SGDLS and CDR2 YYNGEE. V was shortened by 2 bases and J by 1 base, with 9 bases between the two germline ends. The DNA of the CDR3 is TGTGCCAGCAGCGTTCAGGGGACCCAAGAGACCCAGTACTTC. Translated: CASSVQGTQETQYF.